This TCR beta chain stems from a study of beta chain features in type 1 diabetes. TCRB transcripts that were expressed got sequenced, as all of the isolated RNA had been reverse transcribed. The table came from immunoSEQ multiplex PCR; TCRdb's copy has only in-frame clones and leaves some out. Seen here are about 650,000 clones, under 15% observed once, and the top ten hold 0.095% to 0.15%. The authors took one heparinised blood draw, averaging approximately 0.12 L, from each donor. From germline, CDR1 is SGDLS and CDR2 YYNGEE. Trimming removed 4 bases from V and 6 bases from J, with 17 bases in between. The CDR3 totals 15 residues. This clone showed up just a few times. The antigen remains unidentified. Findings and limits, study-wide: Individuals with type 1 diabetes displayed fewer insertions and more deletions at VDJ junctions. Type 1 diabetes patients showed a moderate but significant shortening of TCRB CDR3s in all four CD4+ subsets. No resolution was reached here on whether HLA type influences TCRB rearrangement.

The TCR comes from a young man with type 1 diabetes. Sequencing was carried out using naive CD4+ T cells from blood. V gene TRBV9 combines with J gene TRBJ1-5; TRBD1 is a possible D gene (6 bases). Written as DNA, the CDR3 is TGTGCCAGCAGCCCTACCGGACAGTTGGGTCAGCCCCAGCATTTT. It is translated as CASSPTGQLGQPQHF.